What follows are 3 T cell receptor beta chains derived from one specimen sequenced in a study of shared clonotypes between healthy human individuals. Sequenced by immunoSEQ multiplex PCR; TCRdb stores in-frame clones only, minus some. The sample contains about 710,000 clones, roughly 73% of which appear only once. Input material: memory CD4+ T cells sorted from blood. Indicated subset: CD45RA-negative fraction. The receptor set was obtained from a woman aged 25 to 39 in good health.

The chain has TRBV18 and TRBJ2-2; D is perhaps TRBD1 (5 bases). Per germline, CDR1 KGHSH and CDR2 LQKENI. The CDR3 is 16 residues long. V lost 2 bases and J 0 bases, leaving 10 bases between the germline ends. Here the CDR3 DNA reads TGTGCCAGCTCACCAGGGGCAGGGACGAACACCGGGGAGCTGTTTTTT. Translated: CASSPGAGTNTGELFF.

The rearrangement uses TRBV28 and TRBJ1-2, with 8 bases matching TRBD1. V was clipped by 5 bases and J by 7 bases; unmatched bases: 9. This CDR3 spans 14 amino acids. The V gene's germline CDR1 is MDHEN and CDR2 SYDVKM. This CDR3 reads CASSTPQGASGYTF. The CDR3, as DNA: TGTGCCAGCAGTACCCCCCAGGGGGCCTCTGGCTACACCTTC.

The gene calls are TRBV5-6 and TRBJ2-1; either TRBD1 or TRBD2 may supply D (6 bases each). V shed 8 bases and J shed 6 bases, with 18 bases lying between them. From germline, CDR1 is SGHDT and CDR2 YYEEEE. The length of the CDR3 is 14 residues. The CDR3 DNA reads TGTGCCAGTAGAGAGGCGGGACAAGTCAATGAGCAGTTCTTC. Its translation is CASREAGQVNEQFF.